Sequencing of this T cell receptor beta chain was carried out in a study of CD8 T cells in ankylosing spondylitis. Study results and caveats: Those disease-linked clones were CD8+; they were also relatively rare in peripheral blood. Typical of ankylosing spondylitis blood, it appeared, was a TCR beta motif of eight highly homologous variants. There was reportedly significant enrichment of clones that were disease-linked in matched ankylosing spondylitis synovial fluid.

J was trimmed by 4 bases and V by 6 bases; bases with no gene match: 12. CDR1 and CDR2 (germline): MDHEN, SYDVKM. CDR3 length: 15 amino acids. TCRdb itself ran the 5' RACE reads through MiXCR, one entry per CDR3 protein. The data contain about 840,000 distinct CDR3 sequences, over 9.5% of them singletons. Of note for this clonotype: Antigen specificity is unknown.

Sequenced sample: blood, either unsorted or a sorted T cell fraction (not recorded which). The chain recombines TRBV28 with TRBJ2-7; 7 bases fit TRBD1. The clonotype was recovered from a male donor with ankylosing spondylitis. As DNA, the CDR3 is TGTGCCAGCAGACTCACCGGACAGGTTACGTACGAGCAGTACTTC. It yields the protein CASRLTGQVTYEQYF. Looking up the rest from reference TRBV28 and TRBJ2-7 gives the full variable domain: DVKVTQSSRYLVKRTGEKVFLECVQDMDHENMFWYRQDPGLGLRLIYFSYDVKMKEKGDIPEGYSVSREKKERFSLILESASTNQTSMYLCASRLTGQVTYEQYFGPGTRLTVT.